These T cell receptor beta chains were read from a single sample in a study of CD8 T cells in ankylosing spondylitis. TCRdb recomputed calls from the 5' RACE reads with MiXCR, one row per CDR3 protein. This table holds over 700,000 distinct CDR3 sequences, about 20% found once. What was sequenced was blood, either unsorted or a sorted T cell fraction (not recorded which). The receptors were sampled from a male donor with ankylosing spondylitis. Each CDR3 is given with its conserved first and last residue. The D gene is left open where the match is weak.

V gene: TRBV6-5; D gene: TRBD2; CDR3 protein: CASSSTSGTLYNEQFF
V gene: TRBV6-2/TRBV6-3; D gene: .; CDR3 protein: CASSYDQRLMNTEAFF
V gene: TRBV11-2; D gene: TRBD2; CDR3 protein: CASSSISRSGGSYNEQFF
V gene: TRBV6-2/TRBV6-3; D gene: .; CDR3 protein: CASSYPDRLAFF
V gene: TRBV20-1; D gene: .; CDR3 protein: CSARPTVVDEQYF
V gene: TRBV27; D gene: .; CDR3 protein: CASSRVGYEQYF
V gene: TRBV10-3; D gene: TRBD2; CDR3 protein: CAISDPGLGLYEQYF
V gene: TRBV4-3; D gene: TRBD2; CDR3 protein: CASSQDRLAGGYEQYF
V gene: TRBV28; D gene: .; CDR3 protein: CASSSPGVAAYEQYF
V gene: TRBV9; D gene: .; CDR3 protein: CASSVEGSGELFF
V gene: TRBV29-1; D gene: .; CDR3 protein: CSGGGMNTEAFF
V gene: TRBV5-1; D gene: TRBD1; CDR3 protein: CASSLWPSGTAYNEQFF
V gene: TRBV7-2; D gene: .; CDR3 protein: CASSFHTPNTQYF
V gene: TRBV28; D gene: TRBD2; CDR3 protein: CASTGLAGAGAYEQYF
V gene: TRBV3-1; D gene: TRBD2; CDR3 protein: CASSQRAGYSYEQYF
V gene: TRBV29-1; D gene: TRBD2; CDR3 protein: CSAAGGRTNTGELFF
V gene: TRBV6-2/TRBV6-3; D gene: TRBD1; CDR3 protein: CASTRGQGAVNEQFF
V gene: TRBV10-3; D gene: TRBD1; CDR3 protein: CAISAKGQGYEQYF